This record looks at one T cell receptor beta chain sequence and its context. The sample holds many counts of this clonotype. Its antigen remains undetermined. Base qualities are not recorded, but no much larger clone differs from it by a single base. The data are from a study of response to subunit inactivated influenza vaccine listed by TCRdb under 2018. About the study as a whole: To follow how T cells responded to a trivalent subunit inactivated influenza vaccine, the researchers relied on deep quantitative profiling of the T cell receptor repertoire.

The investigation overall reported the following: The authors proposed that each seasonal influenza vaccination may bring in only a limited number of new T cells.

The library came from RT-PCR. The sequencer was an Illumina HiSeq 2500. Clones were called with MiXCR by TCRdb after fastp trimmed the public reads at Q25, and only in-frame beta chains were retained. Each CDR3 protein gets just one entry, which takes the most common genes and DNA from the rows behind it. This sample has 700,000 to 900,000 distinct CDR3 sequences in its table, and 21% of those were observed once. More than 8.5% of the sample lies in the top ten. Trimming removed 3 bases from V and 8 bases from J, leaving 14 bases between the germline ends. The CDR3 has 15 amino acids, counting the end cysteine and phenylalanine. The read is trimmed to its CDR3 DNA, 45 bases read in frame from base 1.

The sequence came from a man between 50 and 59 years old who received an inactivated influenza vaccine. Donor details come from another sample of the same person, matched by shared clones. The sequenced sample was PBMCs from blood, obtained 4 to 6 days after vaccination. This sequence uses TRBV12-3 or TRBV12-4 and TRBJ1-6, with a tentative D gene TRBD1 over 5 matching bases. The CDR3 reads CASSFSGTQHSPLHF. The sequenced DNA is TGTGCCAGCAGTTTCTCCGGGACGCAACATTCACCCCTCCACTTT.